A single sample gave rise to the 3 T cell receptor beta chains below, sequenced in a study of shared clonotypes between healthy human individuals. Generated by immunoSEQ multiplex PCR, the TCRdb table keeps only in-frame clones and is missing some. The table records under 85,000 clones, around 57% of them present only once. The sample taken for sequencing was memory CD8+ T cells sorted from blood. The subset here: CD45RO+ cells pooled with CCR7-negative TemRA cells. These receptors originate from a man aged 25-40 years in good health.

V is TRBV4-3 and J is TRBJ2-1, with D possibly TRBD2 on 6 matching bases. Trimming took off 1 base at V and 5 bases at J, with 18 bases between the two ends. The CDR3 sequence is 17 residues long. CDR1 and CDR2 (germline): LGHNA, YSLEER. The CDR3 is CASSQAWGPGTHNEQFF. The CDR3, as DNA: TGCGCCAGCAGCCAAGCTTGGGGTCCAGGGACTCACAATGAGCAGTTCTTC.

This clone was seen a handful of times. The chain uses TRBV30 and TRBJ2-7; D not resolved. The CDR3 consists of 13 residues. V lost 1 base, J lost 0 bases, and 7 bases lay in between. Germline V gene sequence: CDR1 GTSNPN, CDR2 SVGIG (reference sequence). The CDR3 bases are TGTGCCTGGAGTGGCTATAACTCCTACGAGCAGTACTTC. Its translation is CAWSGYNSYEQYF. Full variable domain (outside the CDR3, taken from reference TRBV30 and TRBJ2-7): SQTIHQWPATLVQPVGSPLSLECTVEGTSNPNLYWYRQAAGRGLQLLFYSVGIGQISSEVPQNLSASRPQDRQFILSSKKLLLSDSGFYLCAWSGYNSYEQYFGPGTRLTVT.

This clone has a handful of counts. V gene TRBV6-5 combines with J gene TRBJ2-1, with a possible D match to TRBD1 (7 bases). The germline V gene has CDR1 MNHEY and CDR2 SVGAGI. Deletions cut 2 bases from V and 6 bases from J, with 14 bases between. The length of the CDR3 is 15 residues. The CDR3 is CASSYGRGVRNEQFF. For the CDR3, the DNA is TGTGCCAGCAGTTACGGCAGGGGGGTTCGCAATGAGCAGTTCTTC.